This TCR beta chain was captured by sequencing in a study of cytomegalovirus exposure and HLA in healthy donors (dated by TCRdb to the late 2010s). About the full investigation: The 700 or so repertoires of the first cohort and the roughly 120 validation repertoires were produced on the same platform, according to a later analysis. To predict cytomegalovirus infection status, the study combined high-throughput TCR immunosequencing, statistical association of individual TCRs with disease status, and machine learning. The study aimed to test whether cataloging public T cell receptors could reveal signatures of past pathogen exposure. Along with the roughly 700-subject first cohort, a separate validation cohort of roughly 110 different subjects was used.

Donors formed part of the validation cohort, which comprised 120 subjects and was distinct from the first cohort of fewer than 750 subjects. Library preparation employed the immunoSEQ multiplex PCR assay. As for the authors' bioinformatics: A statistical classification framework was developed to diagnose cytomegalovirus status using the catalog of TCR beta chain sequences. This immuneACCESS table, as held by TCRdb, lists in-frame sequences with V and J called but not all clones. Of the missing ones, under half trace to an unresolved V gene in checked studies; the others have no known cause. That table gives V, J and clone size, and the DNA gave D and trimming. The sample table holds around 98,000 clones, of which approximately 90% were seen once. The ten largest clones take up roughly 3.8% of the sample. Notes on this clone: Its specific antigen is unknown. Base qualities are missing; no much larger clone stands one base away.

The CDR3 has 12 amino acids, counting the end cysteine and phenylalanine. Only the CDR3 part of the read is kept: 36 bases, read in frame from the first base. The CDR1 and CDR2 encoded by the germline V gene are SNHLY and FYNNEI. V loses 10 bases of germline sequence and J loses 7 bases, and the interval between the two ends is 14 bases. Study-level results and caveats: The authors suggested that the approach could potentially be extended to other disease states and immunological phenotypes. Most TCR sequences were seen in very few donors, while some public TCRs were found in many individuals. A few of the identified cytomegalovirus-associated TCR beta chains were confirmed in vitro to be specific for cytomegalovirus antigens. A total of about 180 TCR beta chains were listed by the study as associated with cytomegalovirus. A later analysis lacked HLA typing for the validation cohort, so it scored co-occurrence in that cohort across all 110 or so repertoires. Cytomegalovirus status was reported to be diagnosed by the classifier with high specificity and sensitivity in both the original and validation cohorts. A later analysis found that TCRs clustered in the first cohort also tended to co-occur in the approximately 120 validation repertoires, with 94% of cluster scores above 0.

The rearranged segments are TRBV2 and TRBJ1-5; the D gene is perhaps TRBD1, from 6 matching bases. The sequenced sample consisted of PBMCs. This TCR came from a woman between 25 and 40 years old in good health and CMV-seronegative. The DNA is TGTGCCACACAGGGAAGTGGGCAGCCCCAGCATTTT. This encodes CATQGSGQPQHF.